This TCR beta chain was documented in a study of cytomegalovirus exposure and HLA in healthy donors. Whole-study results and caveats: The authors later found HLA-associated TCR beta chains more clonally expanded than equally common others.

There were likely unrecorded immune exposures, though donors were nominally healthy when sampled. This clone came up a few times. Its antigen is still unknown. V gave up 6 bases and J gave up 7 bases; unmatched junction bases: 3. The CDR3 spans 12 residues. Germline-derived CDR1 and CDR2 are SEHNR and FQNEAQ (reference sequence). PCR involved 60 Vbeta and 13 Jbeta primers. The assay was immunoSEQ multiplex PCR, and TCRdb's table has in-frame clones only and misses some. There are 200,000 to 250,000 clones in the sample; 65% to 85% occur only once, and 0.71% lies in the top ten. Source material: PBMCs. V and J are TRBV7-9 and TRBJ2-7, with 10 bases identical to TRBD1. The TCR comes from a boy between 2 and 10 years old in good health and CMV-seronegative. This chain's CDR3 is CASRWTGGEQYF. The CDR3, as DNA: TGTGCCAGCAGGTGGACAGGGGGTGAGCAGTACTTC.